These 17 T cell receptor beta chains originate from one sample sequenced in a study of blood T cell repertoires in COVID-19. Measured with immunoSEQ multiplex PCR; TCRdb has only the in-frame clones, and not every one. Counted here are approximately 240,000 clones, roughly 80% occurring once; the ten biggest clones make up 4% to 6%. Sequencing was performed on peripheral blood. The receptors originated from an elderly woman with active or convalescent COVID-19.

The chain carries TRBV9 and TRBJ2-1; 10 nucleotides match TRBD1. Trimming at V came to 5 bases and at J to 3 bases, leaving 11 bases not matched to a gene. Germline-derived CDR1 and CDR2 are SGDLS and YYNGEE. This CDR3 has 17 residues. In nucleotides, the CDR3 is TGTGCCAGCAGTCGACAGGGGGCTGGGATTATCTACAATGAGCAGTTCTTC. The encoded protein is CASSRQGAGIIYNEQFF. Variable domain in full (rest from reference TRBV9 and TRBJ2-1): DSGVTQTPKHLITATGQRVTLRCSPRSGDLSVYWYQQSLDQGLQFLIQYYNGEERAKGNILERFSAQQFPDLHSELNLSSLELGDSALYFCASSRQGAGIIYNEQFFGPGTRLTVL.

The V and J genes are TRBV5-1 and TRBJ2-3, with 14 bases fitting TRBD2. CDR1 and CDR2 (germline): SGHRS, YFSETQ. The CDR3 contains 17 residues. Losses at the gene ends were 3 bases for V and 4 bases for J; bases not matched to a gene: 7. The CDR3 DNA reads TGCGCCAGCAGCTACGGGACTAGCGGGAGTGGATCAGATACGCAGTATTTT. This translates into CASSYGTSGSGSDTQYF.

The chain has TRBV25-1 and TRBJ1-2; weak D call: TRBD1 (5 bases). Germline V gene data show CDR1 as MGHDK and CDR2 as SYGVNS. This CDR3 region has 12 residues. Trimming stripped 2 bases from V and 4 bases from J, with 5 bases between. The DNA for the CDR3 is TGTGCCAGCAGTGAACAGGGCTATGGCTACACCTTC. This gives the protein CASSEQGYGYTF.

The genes are TRBV28 and TRBJ1-5, with 7 bases that match TRBD1. This CDR3 is built from 15 residues. CDR1 and CDR2 from the germline V gene are MDHEN and SYDVKM. After removal of 4 bases from V and 7 bases from J, the junction contained 10 bases not matched to a gene. CDR3 in amino acids: CASSSPETGSQPQHF. DNA of the CDR3: TGTGCCAGCAGTTCCCCCGAGACAGGGAGCCAGCCCCAGCATTTT.

The chain employs TRBV19 and TRBJ2-3; weak D call: TRBD1 (6 bases). V lost 6 bases to trimming and J lost 9 bases, with 22 bases between them. CDR1 LNHDA and CDR2 SQIVND come from the germline V gene (reference sequence). The CDR3 is made up of 15 amino acids. CDR3 in DNA: TGTGCCAGTAGCCCACCGGGACACATGATTGAGACGCAGTATTTT. Its translation: CASSPPGHMIETQYF.

This clone was found once. The rearrangement links TRBV6-6 to TRBJ2-2, with D unresolved. The V gene lost 7 bases and the J gene lost 6 bases, with 6 bases spanning the gap. The CDR3 length is 11 residues. CDR1 is MNHNY, CDR2 SVGAGI, per germline (reference sequence). The CDR3 sequence: CASTVSGELFF. The CDR3 nucleotides are TGTGCCAGCACCGTGTCCGGGGAGCTGTTTTTT.

This clone was observed a single time. The rearrangement uses TRBV7-9 and TRBJ2-7, with D possibly TRBD1 on 5 matching bases. V was clipped by 3 bases and J by 6 bases, with 18 bases between them. The germline gives CDR1 SEHNR, CDR2 FQNEAQ (reference sequence). CDR3 length: 15 amino acids. For the CDR3, the DNA is TGTGCCAGCAGCTTCAAGGCAGGGAATCTGGGCGAGCAGTACTTC. Residues: CASSFKAGNLGEQYF.

The chain joins TRBV7-7 to TRBJ2-5, with 9 nucleotides matching TRBD1. The germline CDR1 and CDR2 sequences are SSHAT and FNYEAQ (reference sequence). The CDR3 sequence is 14 residues long. With 5 bases clipped from V and 4 bases from J, the junction kept 5 bases outside the gene matches. The chain's CDR3 is CASSPDRGGETQYF. CDR3 nucleotides: TGTGCCAGCAGCCCGGACAGGGGTGGAGAGACCCAGTACTTC.

V is TRBV20-1 and J is TRBJ2-3; possibly TRBD2 for D (7 bases). From germline, CDR1 is DFQATT and CDR2 SNEGSKA (reference sequence). Trimming removed 3 bases from V and 2 bases from J, with 18 bases in between. There are 16 residues in the CDR3. CDR3 amino acids: CSASRGTTMDTDTQYF. The CDR3 bases are TGCAGTGCTAGTAGGGGGACTACCATGGACACAGATACGCAGTATTTT.

The chain recombines TRBV29-1 with TRBJ2-1, with 8 bases aligning to TRBD2. V trimming: 7 bases; J trimming: 8 bases; junction bases outside the gene matches: 13. Germline assignment: CDR1 SQVTM and CDR2 ANQGSEA. The CDR3 runs to 14 residues. CDR3 in DNA: TGCAGCGCCCCAGTGGGCGGGAGGATAGATGAGCAGTTCTTC. It yields the protein CSAPVGGRIDEQFF.

V gene TRBV20-1 combines with J gene TRBJ2-3; 7 bases match TRBD2. CDR1 is DFQATT and CDR2 is SNEGSKA in the germline V gene (reference sequence). Trimming cost V 3 bases and J 2 bases; bases outside gene matches: 8. This CDR3 comprises 15 residues. DNA for the CDR3: TGCAGTGCTAGTTCCCCGGGACTAAACACAGATACGCAGTATTTT. This translates into CSASSPGLNTDTQYF.

The chain is built from TRBV19 and TRBJ1-5, with unresolved D. CDR3 size: 14 residues. Germline CDR1 is LNHDA and CDR2 is SQIVND (reference sequence). The germline V and J ends were trimmed by 10 bases and 3 bases, with 16 bases remaining between them. CDR3 sequence: CATGVDGSNQPQHF. Here the CDR3 DNA reads TGTGCCACTGGAGTCGACGGATCCAATCAGCCCCAGCATTTT.

This clone was observed a few times. The chain carries TRBV27 and TRBJ2-3, with 7 nucleotides matching TRBD2. The CDR3 length is 15 residues. Germline CDR1 MNHEY, CDR2 SMNVEV (reference sequence). V lost 6 bases, J lost 0 bases, and 6 bases stayed unmatched. The CDR3 here is CASRASGYSTDTQYF. Here the CDR3 DNA reads TGTGCCAGCAGAGCTAGCGGTTATAGCACAGATACGCAGTATTTT.

V gene TRBV5-1 combines with J gene TRBJ2-3; 9 bases agree with TRBD2. V was clipped by 4 bases and J by 4 bases; unmatched bases: 7. The CDR3 is 15 amino acids. CDR1 is SGHRS, CDR2 YFSETQ, per germline. The CDR3 here is CASSGRTSAPDTQYF. CDR3 DNA sequence: TGCGCCAGCAGCGGGCGGACTAGCGCCCCAGATACGCAGTATTTT.

This sequence joins TRBV28 and TRBJ1-5; 7 bases are a match to TRBD1. The trim removed 7 bases at V and 2 bases at J, leaving 8 bases unmatched. Looked up from germline, CDR1 is MDHEN and CDR2 is SYDVKM. The CDR3 length is 15 residues. The CDR3 here is CASNTGEGGNQPQHF. As DNA, the CDR3 is TGTGCCAGCAACACAGGGGAAGGGGGCAATCAGCCCCAGCATTTT.

Only one count was recorded for this clone. This sequence joins TRBV29-1 and TRBJ2-1; 10 bases map to TRBD1. The V segment lost 6 bases and the J segment 4 bases; nucleotides outside the gene matches: 9. This CDR3 is built from 15 residues. Germline CDR1 and CDR2: SQVTM and ANQGSEA. For the CDR3, the DNA is TGCAGCGTGCAGCGCGGGACAGGGGTGTACAATGAGCAGTTCTTC. Amino acid sequence: CSVQRGTGVYNEQFF.

The chain employs TRBV28 and TRBJ1-6; TRBD1 aligns across 8 bases. The CDR3 totals 13 residues. The J segment lost 8 bases and the V segment lost 11 bases, leaving 8 bases of the junction unmatched. Germline CDR1 MDHEN, CDR2 SYDVKM. Here the CDR3 DNA reads TGTGCCGCATCCGGACAGGGACATTCACCCCTCCACTTT. This codes for CAASGQGHSPLHF.